What follows describes a single T cell receptor (beta chain). Its antigen is currently unknown. Trimming stripped 0 bases from V and 7 bases from J, with 16 bases between. The length of the CDR3 is 15 residues. Stimulation used around 10 ug/mL lysate from CMV-infected fibroblasts. Responding CD4+ T cells were sorted by upregulation of both CD40 ligand and CD69. Adults with HIV-1 started suppressive ART while chronically infected. The entry originates in a study of persistence of HIV-infected CD4 T cells. Study details: Blood samples, up to roughly 200 mL, came from multiple time points, except two leukapheresis donors sampled once. The study's findings and limits: TCRbeta richness was lower in CMV- and Gag-responding cells than in anti-CD3/anti-CD28-responding cells. TCR oligoclonality correlated with proviral oligoclonality in the same sorted populations.

This was the immunoSEQ version 4 assay in survey mode. Repertoires were generated with immunoSEQ multiplex PCR, while TCRdb's copy carries only in-frame clones and drops some. The sample records just over 7,500 clones, less than 70% being singletons. The rearrangement links TRBV23-1 to TRBJ2-7; D unclear. TRBV23-1 is classed as an ORF, of uncertain function. This clonotype originated in an adult man with HIV who was CMV-seropositive. The sample in question was CD4+ T cells sorted from PBMCs after approximately 19-hour stimulation, obtained from a patient who received antiretroviral therapy. This chain's CDR3 is CASSQSSHPLKEQYF. CDR3 nucleotides: TGCGCCAGCAGTCAATCGAGCCACCCACTAAAGGAGCAGTACTTC.